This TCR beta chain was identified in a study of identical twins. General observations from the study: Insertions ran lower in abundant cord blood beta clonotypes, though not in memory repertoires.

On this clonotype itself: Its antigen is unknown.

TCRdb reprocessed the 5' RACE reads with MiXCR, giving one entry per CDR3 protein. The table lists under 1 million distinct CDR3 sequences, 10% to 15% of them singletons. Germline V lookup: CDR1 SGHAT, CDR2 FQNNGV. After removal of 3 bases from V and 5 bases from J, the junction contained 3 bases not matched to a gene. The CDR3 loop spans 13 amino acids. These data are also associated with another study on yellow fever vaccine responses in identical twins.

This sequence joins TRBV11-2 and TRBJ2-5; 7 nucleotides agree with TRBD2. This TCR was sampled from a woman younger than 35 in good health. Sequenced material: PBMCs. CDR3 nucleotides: TGTGCCAGCAGCTTCGGGGAGGGGGAGACCCAGTACTTC. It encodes CASSFGEGETQYF.